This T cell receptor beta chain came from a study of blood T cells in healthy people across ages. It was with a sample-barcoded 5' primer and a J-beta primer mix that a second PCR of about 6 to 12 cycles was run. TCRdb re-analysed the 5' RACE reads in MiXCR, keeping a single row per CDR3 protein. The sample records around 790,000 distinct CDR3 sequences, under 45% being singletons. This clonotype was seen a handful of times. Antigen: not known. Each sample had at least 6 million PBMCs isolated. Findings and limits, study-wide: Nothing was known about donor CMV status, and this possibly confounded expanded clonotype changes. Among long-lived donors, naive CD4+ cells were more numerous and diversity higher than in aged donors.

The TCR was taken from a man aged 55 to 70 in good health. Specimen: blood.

The CDR3 bases are TGTGCCACCAGTGAGAGAGGGTATGAGCAGTTCTTC. Translating gives CATSERGYEQFF. The V gene is TRBV24-1, the J gene TRBJ2-1; TRBD2 might be the D (5 bases). Looked up from germline, CDR1 is KGHDR and CDR2 is SFDVKD. Trimming left V 4 bases short and J 8 bases short, with 8 bases between. This CDR3 is built from 12 residues.